This T cell receptor (beta chain) originates from a study of cytomegalovirus exposure and HLA in healthy donors. Study outcomes and limitations: Altogether, some 170 TCR beta chains were recorded as cytomegalovirus-associated.

Measured with immunoSEQ multiplex PCR; TCRdb has only the in-frame clones, and not every one. Of roughly 190,000 clones listed, around 86% are singletons. This CDR3 comprises 16 residues. Germline V gives CDR1 LNHDA, CDR2 SQIVND (reference sequence). Trimming removed 4 bases from V and 3 bases from J; junction bases left unmatched: 11. About this clone: Its antigen remains unidentified.

Sequences were obtained from PBMCs. This sequence was found in a young man in good health and CMV-seropositive. The V call is TRBV19, the J call TRBJ1-2, with TRBD1 identical over 7 bases. CDR3 DNA: TGTGCCAGTAGTAGCCCCCTATTAGGGGGCCACTATGGCTACACCTTC. Amino acid sequence: CASSSPLLGGHYGYTF. The whole variable domain, remainder taken from reference TRBV19 and TRBJ1-2, is DGGITQSPKYLFRKEGQNVTLSCEQNLNHDAMYWYRQDPGQGLRLIYYSQIVNDFQKGDIAEGYSVSREKKESFPLTVTSAQKNPTAFYLCASSSPLLGGHYGYTFGSGTRLTVV.